This T cell receptor beta chain originates from a study of T-cell memory formation after mild COVID-19. The study, taken as a whole, reports: Within pre-infection memory, some responding clones were found, suggesting cross-reactive memory joined. Mostly located in CM and EM were contracting CD4+ clones, with contracting CD8+ clones located in EMRA.

To note about this clonotype: Its antigen is currently unknown.

TCRdb re-called the 5' RACE reads through MiXCR, storing one row per CDR3 protein. The repertoire has some 120,000 distinct CDR3 sequences, about a sixth of them found once; the top ten carry 4% to 6%. This CDR3 contains 17 residues. Germline CDR1 reads DFQATT; CDR2 reads SNEGSKA (reference sequence). Trimming cost V 1 base and J 1 base; bases outside gene matches: 5. Source material: PBMCs or a T cell subset sorted from them (not recorded which). This chain uses TRBV20-1 with TRBJ2-3, with TRBD2 matching 13 bases. The clonotype originates from a man aged 18 to 30 who had mild COVID-19 (a few samples of this study predate the infection). Cell type and time point are not known. CDR3 coding DNA: TGCAGTGCTAGAGCATCAGGACTAGCGGGGGGCACAGATACGCAGTATTTT. Translated: CSARASGLAGGTDTQYF.